This TCR beta chain is drawn from a study of early T cells in non-severe SARS-CoV-2 infection. Trimming shortened V by 3 bases and J by 10 bases, and 16 bases separated the two germline ends. This CDR3 comprises 13 residues. Germline-derived CDR1 and CDR2 are SQVTM and ANQGSEA. This clonotype was seen at least ten times. TCRdb used MiXCR to reprocess the 5' RACE reads, holding one entry per CDR3 protein. The table includes around 40,000 distinct CDR3 sequences, approximately 5.9% detected once. This sequence joins TRBV29-1 and TRBJ2-1; possible D gene TRBD2, 6 bases. Sample: whole blood. The TCR sequence derives from an adult who was a healthcare worker with PCR-confirmed SARS-CoV-2 infection or an uninfected control (not recorded which). DNA of the CDR3: TGCAGCGTTGATTCTAGCGCACCCCAGGAGCAGTTCTTC. It specifies CSVDSSAPQEQFF.